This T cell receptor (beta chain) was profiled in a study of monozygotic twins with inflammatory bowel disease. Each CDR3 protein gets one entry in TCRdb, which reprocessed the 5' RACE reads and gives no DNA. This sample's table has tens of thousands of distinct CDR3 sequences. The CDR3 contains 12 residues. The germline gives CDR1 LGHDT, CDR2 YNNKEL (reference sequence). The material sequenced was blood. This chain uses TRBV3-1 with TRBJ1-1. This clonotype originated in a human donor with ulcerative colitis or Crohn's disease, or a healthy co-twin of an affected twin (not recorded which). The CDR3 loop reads CASSQGRAEAFF.